One sample yielded the 27 T cell receptor beta chains listed below, sequenced in a study of blood T cells in healthy people across ages. A second PCR, run for roughly 7 to 11 cycles, used a sample-barcoded 5' primer plus a J-beta primer mix. TCRdb reprocessed the 5' RACE reads via MiXCR and lists one record per CDR3 protein. The sample lists about 1,500,000 distinct CDR3 sequences; roughly 40% were seen once. The source material was blood. The receptors originated from a young woman in good health.

V usage is TRBV7-6 and J usage is TRBJ1-2, with no clear D. Germline CDR1 SGHVS, CDR2 FNYEAQ. This CDR3 has 13 residues. V lost 8 bases, J lost 3 bases, and 13 bases lay in between. CDR3 DNA sequence: TGTGCCAGCGGGCCGCTCCCGGACTATGGCTACACCTTC. Protein: CASGPLPDYGYTF. Using reference TRBV7-6 and TRBJ1-2 for the parts outside the CDR3, the full variable domain is GAGVSQSPRYKVTKRGQDVALRCDPISGHVSLYWYRQALGQGPEFLTYFNYEAQQDKSGLPNDRFSAERPEGSISTLTIQRTEQRDSAMYRCASGPLPDYGYTFGSGTRLTVV.

The gene calls are TRBV6-2 or TRBV6-3 and TRBJ2-1; 8 nucleotides line up with TRBD2. This CDR3 comprises 17 residues. V lost 5 bases, J lost 0 bases, and 9 bases stayed unmatched. CDR1 MNHEY and CDR2 SVGEGT come from the germline V gene. CDR3: CASSPQIAGSSYNEQFF. The DNA of the CDR3 is TGTGCCAGCAGTCCCCAGATAGCGGGGAGCTCCTACAATGAGCAGTTCTTC.

J is TRBJ2-1 and V is TRBV3-1; 7 nucleotides line up with TRBD2. Unmatched junction bases numbered 5, after V lost 0 bases and J lost 3 bases. Germline V gene lookup returns CDR1 LGHDT and CDR2 YNNKEL (reference sequence). The CDR3 runs to 16 residues. The CDR3 sequence is CASSQDRGGIYNEQFF. In DNA, the CDR3 is TGTGCCAGCAGCCAAGATAGGGGAGGGATCTACAATGAGCAGTTCTTC.

The rearrangement uses TRBV19 and TRBJ2-4, with 7 bases matching TRBD1. The junction had 8 bases not matched to a gene; V was cut back by 5 bases and J by 1 base. Germline lookup yields CDR1 LNHDA and CDR2 SQIVND (reference sequence). The CDR3 covers 16 residues. The CDR3 protein is CASSLRDSGAKNIQYF. CDR3 nucleotides: TGTGCCAGTAGTCTCCGGGACAGTGGGGCCAAAAACATTCAGTACTTC.

The chain combines TRBV10-3 with TRBJ1-1; D not resolved. Trimming shortened V by 7 bases and J by 12 bases, and 21 bases separated the two germline ends. Germline CDR1 is ENHRY and CDR2 is SYGVKD. The length of the CDR3 is 13 residues. CDR3 bases: TGTGCCATCAATGGGGATGGGGTCGGATGGTCTTTCTTT. Translation gives CAINGDGVGWSFF.

This clonotype was recorded many times. A read error may account for a junction end that differs from germline. The CDR3 is CASSLAVGTDTQYF. DNA of the CDR3: TGTGCCAGCAGCTTGGCCGTGGGCACAGATACGCAGTATTTT. V and J are TRBV5-1 and TRBJ2-3; D call uncertain. The CDR3 runs to 14 residues. CDR1 is SGHRS and CDR2 is YFSETQ in the germline V gene.

This clonotype showed up just once. The chain employs TRBV4-1 and TRBJ1-1, with D possibly TRBD1 on 5 matching bases. V shed 1 base and J shed 4 bases, with 16 bases lying between them. The CDR3 length is 16 residues. The germline CDR1 and CDR2 sequences are MGHRA and YSYEKL. The CDR3 spells CASSQGGSGPFTEAFF. The CDR3, as DNA: TGCGCCAGCAGCCAAGGAGGGTCAGGGCCGTTCACTGAAGCTTTCTTT.

The J gene is TRBJ1-2, the V gene TRBV20-1; D is possibly TRBD1 (5 bases). Per germline, CDR1 DFQATT and CDR2 SNEGSKA (reference sequence). The CDR3 spans 13 residues. The CDR3 nucleotides are TGCAGCCCCGGAGGGGACTACAACTATGGCTACACCTTC. This gives the protein CSPGGDYNYGYTF.

A few counts support this clonotype. This sequence joins TRBV20-1 and TRBJ2-1; 9 nucleotides align to TRBD2. Germline V gene data show CDR1 as DFQATT and CDR2 as SNEGSKA (reference sequence). Unmatched junction bases numbered 7, after V lost 3 bases and J lost 4 bases. The CDR3 runs 15 residues. The CDR3 nucleotides are TGCAGTGCTAGGACTAGCGGTTGGTCTTACAATGAGCAGTTCTTC. As protein: CSARTSGWSYNEQFF.

Only a few counts were recorded for this clonotype. The chain couples TRBV2 to TRBJ2-3; no reliable D call. Germline V gene sequence: CDR1 SNHLY, CDR2 FYNNEI. This CDR3 is built from 14 residues. With 4 bases removed from V and 2 bases from J, the gap between germline ends came to 10 bases. In DNA form, the CDR3 reads TGTGCCAGCAGTGCGGAACCTAACACAGATACGCAGTATTTT. Translating gives CASSAEPNTDTQYF.

This chain uses TRBV10-3 with TRBJ1-2, with D possibly matching TRBD1 (5 bases). Germline-derived CDR1 and CDR2 are ENHRY and SYGVKD. Trimming pared 0 bases from V and 5 bases from J, leaving 19 bases between. CDR3 length: 17 residues. CDR3 region: CAISESRPGRNAYGYTF. The DNA of the CDR3 is TGTGCCATCAGTGAGTCGAGGCCGGGACGGAATGCATATGGCTACACCTTC.

The chain combines TRBV27 with TRBJ1-5; a weak D match, TRBD1 (5 bases). This CDR3 region has 15 residues. Trimming pared 4 bases from V and 6 bases from J, leaving 16 bases between. Per germline, CDR1 MNHEY and CDR2 SMNVEV (reference sequence). CDR3 sequence reads: CASSCVGAWGQPQHF. As DNA, the CDR3 is TGTGCCAGCAGTTGTGTAGGGGCCTGGGGTCAGCCCCAGCATTTT.

This clonotype was counted a few times. The chain combines TRBV6-2 or TRBV6-3 with TRBJ2-7; D perhaps matches TRBD1 (5 bases). Trimming took off 0 bases at V and 3 bases at J, with 12 bases between the two ends. This CDR3 comprises 15 residues. CDR1 is MNHEY, CDR2 SVGEGT, per germline. The CDR3 is CASSYSGPSFYEQYF. The CDR3 nucleotides are TGTGCCAGCAGTTACTCGGGGCCATCATTCTACGAGCAGTACTTC.

This clonotype was observed many times. This chain joins TRBV28 and TRBJ2-7; no firm D call. This CDR3 is 14 amino acids long. Germline lookup yields CDR1 MDHEN and CDR2 SYDVKM. With 3 bases removed from V and 3 bases from J, the gap between germline ends came to 12 bases. The CDR3 sequence is CASSFSFRVYEQYF. Here the CDR3 DNA reads TGTGCCAGCAGTTTTTCTTTTCGGGTCTACGAGCAGTACTTC.

This sequence joins TRBV25-1 and TRBJ1-2; maybe TRBD1 (6 bases). The germline V gene encodes CDR1 MGHDK and CDR2 SYGVNS. The CDR3 consists of 17 residues. Trimming pared 0 bases from V and 6 bases from J, leaving 20 bases between. For the CDR3, the DNA is TGTGCCAGCAGTGAATACTTCGGGGAGCAGGGGAAGCATGGCTACACCTTC. Translating it yields CASSEYFGEQGKHGYTF.

Only a few counts were recorded for this clonotype. This chain connects TRBV9 to TRBJ2-7; a possible D gene is TRBD1 (6 bases). In germline, CDR1 is SGDLS, CDR2 YYNGEE. V lost 4 bases to trimming and J lost 3 bases, with 20 bases between them. The CDR3 consists of 16 residues. As DNA, the CDR3 is TGTGCCAGCAGCCCACAACAGGGTTCCACCGACTACGAGCAGTACTTC. Protein product: CASSPQQGSTDYEQYF.

The chain is built from TRBV12-3 or TRBV12-4 and TRBJ2-1; the match to TRBD2 covers 15 bases. The CDR3 sequence is 21 residues long. Trimming removed 5 bases from V and 0 bases from J; junction bases left unmatched: 14. For the CDR3, the DNA is TGTGCCAGCAGTCAATCAACGACCGGGACTAGCGGGAGGCGCTCCTACAATGAGCAGTTCTTC. Its protein product is CASSQSTTGTSGRRSYNEQFF.

This clonotype came up a few times. The CDR3: CSAPPNPGLPYEQYF. CDR3 DNA: TGCAGTGCTCCTCCTAATCCGGGACTACCATACGAGCAGTACTTC. The chain couples TRBV20-1 to TRBJ2-7; the match to TRBD2 covers 7 bases. J was trimmed by 4 bases and V by 5 bases; bases with no gene match: 14. CDR1 DFQATT and CDR2 SNEGSKA come from the germline V gene (reference sequence). This CDR3 spans 15 amino acids.

This chain joins TRBV7-9 and TRBJ2-1; D is unresolved. Germline assignment: CDR1 SEHNR and CDR2 FQNEAQ (reference sequence). Deletions cut 7 bases from V and 6 bases from J, with 10 bases between. CDR3 size: 12 residues. The CDR3 region has the DNA TGTGCCAGCACCCTAACCCCCAATGAGCAGTTCTTC. It yields the protein CASTLTPNEQFF.

This clonotype was detected once. The genes are TRBV20-1 and TRBJ2-5, with D perhaps TRBD1 or TRBD2 (5 bases each). TRBJ2-1 explains the end of the DNA better; the J call may be wrong. The germline V gene has CDR1 DFQATT and CDR2 SNEGSKA (reference sequence). The CDR3 consists of 12 residues. The CDR3 sequence is CSALGTQETQFF. DNA of the CDR3: TGCAGTGCTCTTGGGACGCAAGAGACCCAGTTCTTC.

The V gene is TRBV6-2 or TRBV6-3, the J gene TRBJ1-2; D is perhaps TRBD1 (5 bases). Per the germline V gene, CDR1 is MNHEY and CDR2 is SVGEGT. The CDR3 sequence is 12 residues long. The V end lost 9 bases, the J end lost 4 bases, and 12 bases lay between the germline ends. This chain's CDR3 is CASSTGLYGYTF. The CDR3 nucleotides read TGTGCCAGTTCAACAGGCCTCTATGGCTACACCTTC.

The chain couples TRBV7-9 to TRBJ2-5; 10 bases agree with TRBD2. CDR3 length: 15 residues. V shed 8 bases, J shed 4 bases, and the junction held 10 bases outside the gene matches. Germline V gene lookup returns CDR1 SEHNR and CDR2 FQNEAQ (reference sequence). CDR3 in amino acids: CASGRGLAWAETQYF. The CDR3 DNA follows: TGTGCCAGCGGCCGGGGACTAGCGTGGGCAGAGACCCAGTACTTC.

The chain joins TRBV12-3 or TRBV12-4 to TRBJ1-4, with D possibly being TRBD1 (6 bases). The CDR3 consists of 14 residues. The ends were cut back, 7 bases at V and 4 bases at J, with 13 bases in the middle. CDR3 nucleotide sequence: TGTGCCAGCACCCTCGACAGGAATAATGAAAAACTGTTTTTT. Its translation is CASTLDRNNEKLFF.

This chain uses TRBV13 with TRBJ2-2; D is unclear. Between the trimmed V and J ends, which lost 5 bases and 2 bases, there was a span of 9 bases. CDR3 length equals 14 residues. Germline CDR1 and CDR2: PRHDT and FYEKMQ (reference sequence). CDR3 DNA sequence: TGTGCCAGCAGCCCCCCCCTAAACACCGGGGAGCTGTTTTTT. Its translation: CASSPPLNTGELFF.

V gene TRBV2 combines with J gene TRBJ1-2, with a tentative D call TRBD1 (6 bases). This CDR3 contains 13 residues. Germline CDR1 is SNHLY and CDR2 is FYNNEI. The V and J ends lost 7 bases and 0 bases respectively, with 9 bases between them. This CDR3 reads CASTGDTNYGYTF. The CDR3 DNA sequence: TGTGCCAGCACGGGGGACACTAACTATGGCTACACCTTC.

This chain connects TRBV10-3 to TRBJ2-7; no firm D call. This CDR3 spans 18 amino acids. The V end was cut by 3 bases, the J end by 7 bases, with 28 bases between. Germline V gene lookup returns CDR1 ENHRY and CDR2 SYGVKD. CDR3 loop: CAISDFDLTQSSYNEQYF. The CDR3 DNA reads as TGTGCCATCAGTGACTTCGACCTGACTCAAAGCTCCTACAATGAGCAGTACTTC.

This chain uses TRBV12-3 or TRBV12-4 with TRBJ2-1; a weak D match, TRBD1 (6 bases). The J call is in doubt because the DNA end fits TRBJ2-7 better. The CDR3 runs 15 residues. CDR3 nucleotide sequence: TGTGCCAGCAGTCCACAGGGTCGCTCCTACAATGAGCAGTACTTC. Protein sequence: CASSPQGRSYNEQYF.